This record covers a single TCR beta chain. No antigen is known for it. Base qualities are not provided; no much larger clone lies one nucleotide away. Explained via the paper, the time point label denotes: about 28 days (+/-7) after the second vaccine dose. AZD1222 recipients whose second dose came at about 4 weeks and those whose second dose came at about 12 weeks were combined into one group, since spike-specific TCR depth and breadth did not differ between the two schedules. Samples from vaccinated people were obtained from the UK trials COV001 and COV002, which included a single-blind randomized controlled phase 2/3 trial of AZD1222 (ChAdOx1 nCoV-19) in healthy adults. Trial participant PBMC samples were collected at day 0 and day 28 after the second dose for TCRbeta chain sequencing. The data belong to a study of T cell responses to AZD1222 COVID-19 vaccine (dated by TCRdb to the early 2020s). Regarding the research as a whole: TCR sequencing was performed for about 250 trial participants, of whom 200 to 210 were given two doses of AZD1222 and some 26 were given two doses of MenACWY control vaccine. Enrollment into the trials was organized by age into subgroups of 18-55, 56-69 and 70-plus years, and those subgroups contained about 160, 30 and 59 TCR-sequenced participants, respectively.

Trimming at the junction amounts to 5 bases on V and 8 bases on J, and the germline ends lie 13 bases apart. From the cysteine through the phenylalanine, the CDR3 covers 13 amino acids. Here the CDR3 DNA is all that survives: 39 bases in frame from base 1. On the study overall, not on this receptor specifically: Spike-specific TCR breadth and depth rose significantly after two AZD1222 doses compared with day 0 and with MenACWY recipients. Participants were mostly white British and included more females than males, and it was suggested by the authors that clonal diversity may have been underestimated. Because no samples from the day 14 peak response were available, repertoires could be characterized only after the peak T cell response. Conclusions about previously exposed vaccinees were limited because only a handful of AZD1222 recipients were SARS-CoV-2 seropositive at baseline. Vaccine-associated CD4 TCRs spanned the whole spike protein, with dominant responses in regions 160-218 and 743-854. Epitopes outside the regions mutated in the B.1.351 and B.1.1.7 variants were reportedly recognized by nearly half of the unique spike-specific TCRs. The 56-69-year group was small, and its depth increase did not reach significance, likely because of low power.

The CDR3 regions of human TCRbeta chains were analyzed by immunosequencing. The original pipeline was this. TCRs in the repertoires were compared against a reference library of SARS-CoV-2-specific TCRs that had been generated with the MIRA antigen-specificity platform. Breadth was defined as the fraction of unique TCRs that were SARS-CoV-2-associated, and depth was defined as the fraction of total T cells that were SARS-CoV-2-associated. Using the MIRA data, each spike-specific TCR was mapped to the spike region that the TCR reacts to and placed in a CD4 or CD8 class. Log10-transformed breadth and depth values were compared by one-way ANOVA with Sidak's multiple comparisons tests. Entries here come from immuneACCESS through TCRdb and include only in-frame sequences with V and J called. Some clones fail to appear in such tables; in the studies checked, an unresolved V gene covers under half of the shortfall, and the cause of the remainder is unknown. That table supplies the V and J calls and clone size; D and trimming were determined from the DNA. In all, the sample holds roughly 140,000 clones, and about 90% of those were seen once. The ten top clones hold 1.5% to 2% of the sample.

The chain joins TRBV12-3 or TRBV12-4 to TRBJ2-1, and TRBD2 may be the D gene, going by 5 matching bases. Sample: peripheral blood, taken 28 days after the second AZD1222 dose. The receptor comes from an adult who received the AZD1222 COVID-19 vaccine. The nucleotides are TGTGCCAGCAGTACCGGAGTGGGAGATGAGCAGTTCTTC. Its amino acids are CASSTGVGDEQFF.